These T cell receptor beta chains were read from a single sample in a study of CD8 T cells in Susac syndrome. MiXCR, applied by TCRdb to the immunoSEQ multiplex PCR reads, yields one record per CDR3 protein. This sample has about 160,000 distinct CDR3 sequences, with 92% found just once. The sequencing sample was made of CD4+ T cells from PBMCs. The source is a human donor in good health. The CDR3 runs from the conserved cysteine through the conserved F or W. Fields, in order: J gene, clone size, CDR3 length, V gene, D gene, CDR3 protein, CDR3 DNA. A D gene is named only where the DNA matches it firmly. Clone size is not always given. Where it is, it says once, few, many or a class for expanded clones.

TRBJ2-7	.	16	TRBV6-5	.	CASSFNTPRSYYEQYF	TGTGCCAGCAGTTTCAATACCCCAAGGAGTTACTACGAGCAGTACTTC
TRBJ1-3	.	15	TRBV30	.	CAWSVEGPSGNTIYF	TGTGCCTGGAGTGTGGAGGGTCCCTCTGGAAACACCATATATTTT
TRBJ2-7	once	15	TRBV11-2	.	CASSLVLDLSYEQYF	TGTGCCAGCAGCTTAGTCCTTGATCTATCCTACGAGCAGTACTTC
TRBJ2-7	.	15	TRBV13	.	CASSPGTSSSYEQYF	TGTGCCAGCAGCCCCGGGACAAGCAGCTCCTACGAGCAGTACTTC
TRBJ2-7	few	14	TRBV5-4	TRBD1	CASSLGTGIYEQYF	TGTGCCAGCAGCTTAGGGACAGGGATCTACGAGCAGTACTTC
TRBJ2-3	.	16	TRBV7-6	TRBD2	CASSLGLAGGQGAQYF	TGTGCCAGCAGCTTAGGGCTAGCGGGGGGCCAGGGCGCGCAGTATTTT
TRBJ1-2	.	16	TRBV9	.	CASSVETANANYGYTF	TGTGCCAGCAGCGTAGAGACTGCTAACGCTAACTATGGCTACACCTTC
TRBJ1-5	.	14	TRBV20-1	.	CSARDPGAGQPQHF	TGCAGTGCTAGAGATCCAGGGGCGGGTCAGCCCCAGCATTTT
TRBJ1-2	.	13	TRBV29-1	.	CSAYNSDSYGYTF	TGCAGCGCGTATAACTCGGACAGCTATGGCTACACCTTC
TRBJ2-5	once	16	TRBV7-6	.	CASSSASTVSQETQYF	TGTGCCAGCAGCTCCGCGTCGACAGTAAGCCAAGAGACCCAGTACTTC
TRBJ2-2	.	14	TRBV18	.	CASSPGEGSGELFF	TGTGCCAGCTCACCAGGCGAGGGTTCCGGGGAGCTGTTTTTT
TRBJ2-7	.	15	TRBV27	.	CASSPGRGMYYEQYF	TGTGCCAGCAGTCCGGGGAGGGGGATGTACTACGAGCAGTACTTC
TRBJ2-3	.	14	TRBV7-2	.	CASSPGYLLDTQYF	TGTGCCAGCAGCCCAGGTTACCTGCTGGATACGCAGTATTTT
TRBJ1-2	few	13	TRBV6-6	.	CASSSGFGYGYTF	TGTGCCAGCAGTTCAGGGTTTGGCTATGGCTACACCTTC
TRBJ2-3	.	16	TRBV7-8	.	CASSLGGRAGADTQYF	TGTGCCAGCAGCTTAGGGGGACGCGCCGGGGCAGATACGCAGTATTTT
TRBJ1-2	.	12	TRBV7-9	.	CASTQTNYGYTF	TGTGCCAGCACCCAGACGAACTATGGCTACACCTTC
TRBJ2-1	.	14	TRBV28	.	CASTSGGSYNEQFF	TGTGCCAGCACCTCAGGGGGGTCCTACAATGAGCAGTTCTTC
TRBJ1-6	once	14	TRBV3-1	.	CASSLRGVYSPLHF	TGTGCCAGCAGCCTCCGAGGGGTTTACTCACCCCTCCACTTT
TRBJ1-5	.	12	TRBV19	.	CASSIPTGPQHF	TGTGCCAGTAGTATACCAACAGGGCCCCAGCATTTT
TRBJ2-7	.	14	TRBV5-1	TRBD1	CASSSNTGTGEQYF	TGCGCCAGCAGCTCAAACACTGGGACAGGAGAGCAGTACTTC
TRBJ2-7	.	11	TRBV6-2/TRBV6-3	.	CASSAGDEQYF	TGTGCCAGCAGTGCAGGGGACGAGCAGTACTTC
TRBJ2-3	.	14	TRBV10-3	TRBD2	CAISASGGTDTQYF	TGTGCCATCAGTGCTAGCGGGGGTACGGATACGCAGTATTTT
TRBJ2-6	.	16	TRBV19	.	CASRWDGRSGANVLTF	TGTGCCAGTAGATGGGACGGGAGATCCGGGGCCAACGTCCTGACTTTC
TRBJ2-5	once	17	TRBV9	TRBD2	CASSVKSGGPGRETQYF	TGTGCCAGCAGCGTAAAGAGCGGGGGGCCCGGTAGGGAGACCCAGTACTTC
TRBJ2-5	once	17	TRBV3-1	.	CASSHIFKAGDQETQYF	TGTGCCAGCAGCCATATTTTCAAGGCAGGGGATCAAGAGACCCAGTACTTC
TRBJ2-7	.	15	TRBV5-1	TRBD1	CASSLMAGGMNEQYF	TGCGCCAGCAGCTTAATGGCAGGGGGCATGAACGAGCAGTACTTC
TRBJ2-2	once	19	TRBV24-1	TRBD1	CATSGGPFRDRLNTGELFF	TGTGCCACCAGTGGAGGGCCCTTCCGGGACAGGCTTAACACCGGGGAGCTGTTTTTT
TRBJ1-6	.	15	TRBV6-5	.	CASSYFRGGNSPLHF	TGTGCCAGCAGTTACTTTCGGGGTGGAAATTCACCCCTCCACTTT
TRBJ2-5	.	15	TRBV20-1	.	CSARTGPLGGETQYF	TGCAGTGCTAGAACCGGCCCGCTTGGGGGGGAGACCCAGTACTTC
TRBJ2-7	.	16	TRBV7-8	TRBD2	CASSLISWTSVYEQYF	TGTGCCAGCAGCTTAATCTCGTGGACTAGCGTCTACGAGCAGTACTTC
TRBJ2-7	.	16	TRBV5-6	.	CASSLGGGGDFYEQYF	TGTGCCAGCAGCTTAGGGGGCGGGGGCGACTTCTACGAGCAGTACTTC
TRBJ2-3	.	15	TRBV5-1	.	CASSLIPGHSDTQYF	TGCGCCAGCAGCTTGATTCCGGGACACTCAGATACGCAGTATTTT
TRBJ2-3	few	13	TRBV12-3/TRBV12-4	.	CASSLAGSDTQYF	TGTGCCAGCAGTTTAGCAGGCTCAGATACGCAGTATTTT
TRBJ2-4	.	15	TRBV20-1	TRBD2	CSAIDPGLARNIQYF	TGCAGTGCTATTGATCCGGGACTAGCCCGAAACATTCAGTACTTC
TRBJ2-7	.	14	TRBV10-3	TRBD1	CATAGGQGAGEQYF	TGTGCCACAGCGGGGGGACAGGGGGCAGGCGAGCAGTACTTC
TRBJ1-1	.	14	TRBV29-1	TRBD1	CSALRRGHGTEAFF	TGCAGCGCCCTGCGTAGGGGGCACGGCACTGAAGCTTTCTTT
TRBJ2-4	.	15	TRBV3-1	.	CASTPSQGAKNIQYF	TGTGCCAGCACCCCAAGTCAGGGAGCCAAAAACATTCAGTACTTC
TRBJ1-2	.	11	TRBV29-1	.	CSATYNGGYTF	TGCAGCGCTACATACAACGGTGGCTACACCTTC
TRBJ2-5	.	12	TRBV29-1	TRBD1	CSVETGAETQYF	TGCAGCGTTGAGACAGGGGCAGAGACCCAGTACTTC
TRBJ2-3	.	15	TRBV20-1	TRBD2	CSATKTSGGEDTQYF	TGCAGTGCTACTAAGACTAGCGGGGGAGAGGATACGCAGTATTTT
TRBJ2-1	.	15	TRBV10-3	TRBD2	CAISGGAGGYNEQFF	TGTGCCATCAGTGGTGGGGCGGGAGGATACAATGAGCAGTTCTTC
TRBJ1-1	.	11	TRBV21-1	.	CANPRNTEAFF	TGTGCCAACCCCAGGAACACTGAAGCTTTCTTT
TRBJ1-4	.	13	TRBV29-1	.	CSVIHGGGEKLFF	TGCAGCGTGATTCACGGCGGAGGTGAAAAACTGTTTTTT
TRBJ2-5	.	12	TRBV29-1	.	CSTHLGAETQYF	TGCAGCACCCATTTAGGGGCAGAGACCCAGTACTTC
TRBJ1-1	.	14	TRBV30	.	CAWRTTDTNTEAFF	TGTGCCTGGAGGACTACGGACACGAACACTGAAGCTTTCTTT
TRBJ2-2	.	15	TRBV7-9	.	CASSLAGRYTGELFF	TGTGCCAGCAGCTTAGCAGGGAGGTATACCGGGGAGCTGTTTTTT
TRBJ2-5	.	15	TRBV2	TRBD1	CASSPLTGAQETQYF	TGTGCCAGCAGCCCTTTGACAGGGGCCCAAGAGACCCAGTACTTC
TRBJ1-6	.	15	TRBV4-3	TRBD1	CASSQTGAADSPLHF	TGCGCCAGCAGCCAGACAGGGGCCGCAGATTCACCCCTCCACTTT
TRBJ1-4	once	13	TRBV29-1	.	CSVGGSGPEKLFF	TGCAGCGTTGGAGGATCGGGGCCTGAAAAACTGTTTTTT
TRBJ1-1	.	13	TRBV6-2/TRBV6-3	.	CASSYAMNTEAFF	TGTGCCAGCAGTTACGCTATGAACACTGAAGCTTTCTTT
TRBJ2-7	once	14	TRBV20-1	TRBD1	CSAGRTGGIYEQYF	TGCAGTGCTGGACGGACAGGGGGTATCTACGAGCAGTACTTC
TRBJ1-1	.	16	TRBV3-1	TRBD1	CASSTSGGAGNTEAFF	TGTGCCAGCAGCACTTCAGGGGGCGCGGGGAACACTGAAGCTTTCTTT